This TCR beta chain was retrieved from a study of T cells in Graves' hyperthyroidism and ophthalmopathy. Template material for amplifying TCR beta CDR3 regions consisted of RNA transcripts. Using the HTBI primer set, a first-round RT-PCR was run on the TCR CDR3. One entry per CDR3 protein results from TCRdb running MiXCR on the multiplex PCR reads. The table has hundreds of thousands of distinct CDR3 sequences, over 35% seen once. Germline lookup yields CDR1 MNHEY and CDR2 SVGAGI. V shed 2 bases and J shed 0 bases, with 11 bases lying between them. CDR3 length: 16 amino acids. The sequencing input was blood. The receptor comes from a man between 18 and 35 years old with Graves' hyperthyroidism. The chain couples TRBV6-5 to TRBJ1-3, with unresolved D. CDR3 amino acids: CASSYQSPGSGNTIYF. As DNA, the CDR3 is TGTGCCAGCAGTTACCAATCACCTGGCTCTGGAAACACCATATATTTT.